Presented here are 16 T cell receptor beta chains from one specimen sequenced in a study of T cells in Graves' hyperthyroidism and ophthalmopathy. Amplified TCR beta CDR3 regions came from RNA transcripts. Researchers ran a first-round RT-PCR on the TCR CDR3 using the HTBI primer set. TCRdb used MiXCR to reprocess the multiplex PCR reads, holding one entry per CDR3 protein. This repertoire shows around 600,000 distinct CDR3 sequences, approximately 15% found once; its top ten account for roughly 3.5%. Sequencing used blood. The receptors shown here come from a woman aged 40 to 55 with Graves' ophthalmopathy.

This clonotype was observed a handful of times. The chain combines TRBV2 with TRBJ1-4; 11 positions agree with TRBD1. J was trimmed by 7 bases and V by 5 bases; bases with no gene match: 6. Germline values: CDR1 SNHLY, CDR2 FYNNEI. The CDR3 covers 15 residues. CDR3 sequence reads: CASSPTGTGGEKLFF. DNA for the CDR3: TGTGCCAGCAGTCCTACCGGGACAGGGGGTGAAAAACTGTTTTTT.

The chain couples TRBV15 to TRBJ2-3; TRBD2 matches 10 bases. The CDR3 extends over 15 amino acids. V shed 3 bases and J 2 bases; nucleotides not matched to a gene: 2. Per the germline V gene, CDR1 is LNHNV and CDR2 is YYDKDF (reference sequence). DNA of the CDR3: TGTGCCACCAGCAGGGGACTAGCGAACACAGATACGCAGTATTTT. This encodes CATSRGLANTDTQYF.

The chain is built from TRBV28 and TRBJ2-3; D is uncertain. Germline V gene data show CDR1 as MDHEN and CDR2 as SYDVKM. The CDR3 is 13 amino acids. V gave up 4 bases and J gave up 2 bases, with 7 bases separating them. This chain's CDR3 is CASSSEYTDTQYF. The DNA for the CDR3 is TGTGCCAGCAGTTCCGAATACACAGATACGCAGTATTTT.

This clonotype has ten or more counts. The chain employs TRBV25-1 and TRBJ2-1; tentative D call: TRBD2 (6 bases). The CDR3 runs to 16 residues. V was clipped by 4 bases and J by 6 bases, with 19 bases between them. Per germline, CDR1 MGHDK and CDR2 SYGVNS. CDR3 sequence: CASSALLASYGNEQFF. The CDR3 bases are TGTGCCAGCAGTGCGTTACTAGCATCGTATGGCAATGAGCAGTTCTTC.

This clonotype was observed at least ten times. The chain recombines TRBV27 with TRBJ2-5; 10 bases agree with TRBD1. With V trimmed by 5 bases and J by 5 bases, 11 bases remained unmatched. Germline V gives CDR1 MNHEY, CDR2 SMNVEV (reference sequence). This CDR3 region has 16 residues. CDR3 nucleotide sequence: TGTGCCAGCAGTAGCGGAGACAGGGGGCGGTTGGAGACCCAGTACTTC. Residues: CASSSGDRGRLETQYF.

V and J are TRBV19 and TRBJ1-4, with D possibly matching TRBD1 (5 bases). This CDR3 spans 13 amino acids. CDR1 is LNHDA and CDR2 is SQIVND in the germline V gene (reference sequence). Trimming took off 10 bases at V and 8 bases at J, with 17 bases between the two ends. CDR3 sequence: CATKDKRDEKLFF. As DNA, the CDR3 is TGTGCCACTAAGGACAAGCGGGACGAAAAACTGTTTTTT.

The chain has TRBV3-1 and TRBJ2-1; 10 nucleotides align to TRBD2. Trimming removed 7 bases from V and 13 bases from J; junction bases left unmatched: 16. The CDR3 extends over 15 amino acids. CDR1 is LGHDT and CDR2 is YNNKEL in the germline V gene (reference sequence). The CDR3 is CASTQGAGGLRYQFF. In DNA form, the CDR3 reads TGTGCCAGCACCCAGGGAGCGGGGGGGCTACGATACCAGTTCTTC.

This clonotype was counted at least ten times. The rearrangement links TRBV20-1 to TRBJ2-1, with a tentative D call TRBD1 (6 bases). The CDR3 runs 14 residues. V was pared by 6 bases and J by 5 bases, with 17 bases between. The germline V gene encodes CDR1 DFQATT and CDR2 SNEGSKA (reference sequence). As DNA, the CDR3 is TGCAGTGCCCCGGACAGTTGGCCTAACAATGAGCAGTTCTTC. This gives the protein CSAPDSWPNNEQFF.

The V and J genes are TRBV29-1 and TRBJ2-7; 8 nucleotides line up with TRBD2. Germline V gene lookup returns CDR1 SQVTM and CDR2 ANQGSEA. Losses at the gene ends were 5 bases for V and 5 bases for J; bases not matched to a gene: 8. This CDR3 spans 13 amino acids. This CDR3 is CSVKGLVRDEQYF. Here the CDR3 DNA reads TGCAGCGTTAAGGGACTAGTGAGAGACGAGCAGTACTTC.

This clonotype was seen more than once but under ten times. The chain carries TRBV10-3 and TRBJ2-3; 11 positions match TRBD2. V gave up 4 bases and J gave up 7 bases; unmatched junction bases: 10. The CDR3 is made up of 16 amino acids. In germline, CDR1 is ENHRY, CDR2 SYGVKD. CDR3 protein: CAISGLAGGPTNTQYF. Written as DNA, the CDR3 is TGTGCCATCAGTGGATTAGCGGGAGGGCCCACGAATACGCAGTATTTT.

The rearrangement uses TRBV20-1 and TRBJ2-2; D unclear. Germline V gives CDR1 DFQATT, CDR2 SNEGSKA (reference sequence). The CDR3 sequence is 11 residues long. V lost 3 bases and J lost 7, with 6 bases in between. In DNA, the CDR3 is TGCAGTGCTAGCAAATACGGGGAGCTGTTTTTT. It codes for CSASKYGELFF.

At least ten counts were recorded for this clonotype. The chain carries TRBV2 and TRBJ2-5; the D gene is possibly TRBD1 (6 bases). V gave up 6 bases and J gave up 6 bases, with 11 bases separating them. The CDR3 sequence is 12 residues long. Germline values: CDR1 SNHLY, CDR2 FYNNEI. This chain's CDR3 is CASRGQGKTQYF. The CDR3 DNA reads TGTGCCAGCAGGGGTCAGGGGAAGACCCAGTACTTC.

The chain uses TRBV19 and TRBJ1-2; 9 bases map to TRBD1. Germline CDR1 is LNHDA and CDR2 is SQIVND (reference sequence). V was clipped by 8 bases and J by 4 bases; unmatched bases: 11. This CDR3 has 15 residues. CDR3 loop: CASQSSGQGIYGYTF. In DNA, the CDR3 is TGTGCCAGTCAATCCTCGGGACAGGGAATCTATGGCTACACCTTC.

Remarks on this clonotype: This may be a read error, as it is one base from a much larger clone. The chain uses TRBV2 and TRBJ1-2; D is unclear. Trimming pared 4 bases from V and 3 bases from J, leaving 9 bases between. The CDR3 consists of 13 residues. Germline CDR1 and CDR2: SNHLY and FYNNEI. The CDR3 protein is CASSGFRDYGYTF. DNA for the CDR3: TGTGCCAGCAGTGGCTTCAGAGACTATGGCTACACCTTC.

There are many counts of this clonotype. V usage is TRBV5-1 and J usage is TRBJ2-5; tentatively, D is TRBD2 (5 bases). The V and J ends lost 2 bases and 3 bases respectively, with 11 bases between them. Germline CDR1 reads SGHRS; CDR2 reads YFSETQ. The CDR3 sequence is 14 residues long. CDR3 sequence: CASSFDHGKETQYF. For the CDR3, the DNA is TGCGCCAGCAGCTTTGATCACGGGAAAGAGACCCAGTACTTC.

A remark on this clonotype: As the CDR3 is not closed by the conserved phenylalanine or tryptophan, this likely results from a read error. This chain uses TRBV28 with TRBJ2-2; D possibly corresponds to TRBD2 (6 bases). Germline loops: CDR1 MDHEN, CDR2 SYDVKM. Trimming took 3 bases from V and 4 from J, leaving 12 bases between them. The CDR3 is 15 amino acids. CDR3 region: CASSFPGGSTGELFL. The CDR3 region has the DNA TGTGCCAGCAGTTTTCCCGGGGGAAGCACCGGGGAGCTGTTTCTT.